This TCR beta chain was recorded in a study of spatial heterogeneity in lung cancer (dated by TCRdb to about 2019). A note on the overall study: More beta-chain than alpha-chain transcripts were consistently detected, likely reflecting higher beta-chain transcript abundance. In the raw uncorrected reads, each unique combination of TCR and UMI appeared on average more than ten times. TCR alpha and beta repertoires were quantitatively compared across multiple tumor regions, matched nontumor lung and blood in non-small cell lung cancer. Nonsynonymous mutation counts, determined by whole-exome sequencing of tumor tissue, were related to TCR repertoire features. At surgery, hundreds of tumor regions, 61 to 75 matched nontumor lung samples and 56 PBMC samples were TCR-sequenced for both alpha and beta chains. Broad study findings and their caveats: Ubiquitous expanded tumor TCRs were found in blood more often at tumor resection than at routine follow-up. Additional single-cell paired TCR alpha and beta sequencing was considered necessary to confirm, at a functional level, the hypothesis that regional TCRs recognize regional mutations.

Library prep was done by 5' RACE. Sequencing was carried out with a NextSeq 500. To allow correction of PCR and sequencing errors, the TCR library protocol tagged every TCR cDNA molecule with a unique molecular identifier. The original pipeline was this. Decombinator tools were used for TCR identification, UMI-based error correction and CDR3 extraction. TCRs above a frequency of 2 per 1,000, corresponding to the top 1% of the tumor frequency distribution, were defined as expanded. Each repertoire was subsampled 100 times to 5,000 TCRs, after which Renyi diversity was computed with the R vegan package. To build CDR3 similarity networks, amino acid triplet string-kernel similarity was used, and CDR3s were connected when their pairwise similarity was above 0.82. Using fastp at Q25 and MiXCR, TCRdb reprocessed the public reads and kept productive beta chains. Duplicate CDR3 protein sequences are folded into a single record with the most common DNA and genes. V and J calls and clone size were set by TCRdb, not the authors. For this sample the table gives 35,000 to 55,000 distinct CDR3 sequences, of which 6.5% to 7% were detected only once. The ten largest clones capture 40% to 45% of the sample.

This clonotype showed up many times. Its antigen remains unidentified. Base qualities were left out, and no much larger clone turns up one base away. The meaning of the sample's time point label: sample taken at primary tumor resection. The donors were fewer than 90 patients from the lung TRACERx cohort who had early-stage, untreated non-small cell lung cancer. For TCR sequencing, whole RNA was extracted from tumor and nontumor lung tissue, or from cryopreserved PBMC samples, and no cell sorting was done. Patients were selected for TCR sequencing only if sufficient RNA was available from at least two tumor regions. The CDR3 covers 19 residues, taking in both the cysteine and the phenylalanine. CDR3 DNA is the only sequence kept; it has 57 bases, read in frame from the first base.

Recombination joined TRBV21-1 with TRBJ1-5; the table calls TRBD1, which could not be checked here. TRBV21-1 is reported as a pseudogene. The sequencing here drew on PBMCs, taken at surgery. This sequence originates from a female donor with early-stage non-small cell lung cancer. The nucleotide sequence reads as follows: TGTGCCAGCAGCAAATCAGGATCACCGGACAGGGGGTCGGATCAGCCCCAGCATTTT. Its protein product is CASSKSGSPDRGSDQPQHF.